This T cell receptor (beta chain) was captured by sequencing in a study of blood T cells in healthy people across ages. This clonotype was picked up a small number of times. A J-beta primer mix and a sample-barcoded 5' primer were used in a second PCR of roughly 6 to 11 cycles. Using its own MiXCR run on the 5' RACE reads, TCRdb lists one record per CDR3 protein. The sample carries more than 750,000 distinct CDR3 sequences, roughly 28% recorded once. The CDR3 has 13 amino acids. The ends were cut back, 0 bases at V and 4 bases at J, with 5 bases in the middle. Germline CDR1 and CDR2: SGHNT and YENEEA. This same sample was also part of a study on T cells of mothers and their children.

V is TRBV11-3 and J is TRBJ2-3; D is undetermined. This receptor was obtained from a woman between 40 and 50 years old in good health. The sample was blood. CDR3 sequence (DNA): TGTGCCAGCAGCTTAGACCAGCCAGATACGCAGTATTTT. This codes for CASSLDQPDTQYF.